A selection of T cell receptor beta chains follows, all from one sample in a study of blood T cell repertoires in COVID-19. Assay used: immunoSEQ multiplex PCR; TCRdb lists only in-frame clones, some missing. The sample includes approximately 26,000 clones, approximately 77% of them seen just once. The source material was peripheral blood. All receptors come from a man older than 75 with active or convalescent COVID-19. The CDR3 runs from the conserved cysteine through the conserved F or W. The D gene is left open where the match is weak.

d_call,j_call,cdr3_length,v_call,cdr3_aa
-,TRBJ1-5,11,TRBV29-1,CSVGEDKPQHF
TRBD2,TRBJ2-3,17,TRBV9,CASSVVSGGRSTDTQYF
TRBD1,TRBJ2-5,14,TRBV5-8,CASTRGQGEWTQYF
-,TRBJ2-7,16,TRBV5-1,CASSRSLVTVSYEQYF
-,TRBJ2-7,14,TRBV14,CASSPPSRRGEQYF
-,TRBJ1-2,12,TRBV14,CASSPTFYGYTF
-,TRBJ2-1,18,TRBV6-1,CASSVTLPRQGGVNEQFF
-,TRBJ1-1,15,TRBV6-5,CASSKHTGSDTEAFF
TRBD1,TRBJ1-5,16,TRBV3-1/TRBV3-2,CASSPRDRGINQPQHF
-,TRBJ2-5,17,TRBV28,CASSSDPAKEGQETQYF
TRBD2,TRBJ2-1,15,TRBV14,CASSMTSGLRNEQFF
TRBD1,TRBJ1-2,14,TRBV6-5,CASRTGGQNYGYTF
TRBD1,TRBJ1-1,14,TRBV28,CASSAPGQGTEAFF
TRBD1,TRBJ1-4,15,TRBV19,CASGDRRATNEKLFF
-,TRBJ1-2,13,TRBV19,CASINPGLNGYTF
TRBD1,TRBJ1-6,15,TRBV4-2,CASSQDRDRRSPLHF
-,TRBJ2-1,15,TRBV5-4,CASSLGHSSYNEQFF
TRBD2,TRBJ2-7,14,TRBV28,CASSLREAAYEQYF
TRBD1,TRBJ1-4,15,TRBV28,CASSSTGGTNEKLFF
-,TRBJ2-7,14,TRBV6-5,CASSYWGEAYEQYF
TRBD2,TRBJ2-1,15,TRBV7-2,CASSFWAGEVGEQFF
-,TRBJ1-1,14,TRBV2,CASSGDQVVAEAFF
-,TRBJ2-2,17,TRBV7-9,CASSLARLGLNTGELFF
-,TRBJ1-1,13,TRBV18,CASSVAGATEAFF
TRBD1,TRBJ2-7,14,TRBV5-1,CASSSRQGLGEQYF
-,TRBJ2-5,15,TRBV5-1,CASSPSAGAGETQYF
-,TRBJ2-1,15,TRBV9,CASSVGGSAYNEQFF
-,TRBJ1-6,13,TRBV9,CASSVITDSPLHF
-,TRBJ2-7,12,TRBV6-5,CASSLYSYEQYF
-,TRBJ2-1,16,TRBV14,CASTSSHFVGGSEQFF
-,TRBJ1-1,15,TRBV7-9,CASSTQGLGNTEAFF
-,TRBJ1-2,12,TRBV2,CASWGTWDGYTF
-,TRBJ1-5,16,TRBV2,CASRAGLRSTNQPQHF
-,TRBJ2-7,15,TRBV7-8,CASSLAGDTAGEQYF
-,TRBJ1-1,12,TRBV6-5,CAAGFGNTEAFF
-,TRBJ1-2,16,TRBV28,CASSLIGDRRYYGYTF
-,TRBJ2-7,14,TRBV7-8,CASRGRFYPYEQYF
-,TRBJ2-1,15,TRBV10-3,CAISPGQSSYNEQFF
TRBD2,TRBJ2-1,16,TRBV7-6,CASSLASGGVYNEQFF
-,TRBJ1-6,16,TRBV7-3,CASSLLPPGYNSPLHF
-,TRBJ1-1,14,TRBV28,CASTNDRLNTEAFF
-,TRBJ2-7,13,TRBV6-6,CASSYSQEGEQYF
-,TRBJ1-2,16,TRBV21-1,CASSIPPAGKDYGYTF
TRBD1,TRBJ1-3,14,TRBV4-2,CASSQTGAGNTIYF
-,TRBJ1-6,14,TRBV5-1,CASRGLVDNSPLHF